One and the same sample provided the 21 T cell receptor beta chains below, sequenced in a study of blood T cell repertoires in COVID-19. Generated by immunoSEQ multiplex PCR, the TCRdb table keeps only in-frame clones and is missing some. The table lists roughly 180,000 clones, 81% of them singletons, with 5.6% in the top ten. The sample taken for sequencing was PBMCs or T cells enriched from blood (not recorded which). These receptors were taken from a woman between 40 and 55 years old with acute COVID-19.

The V call is TRBV7-9, the J call TRBJ2-1; D is unresolved. Trimming cost V 0 bases and J 5 bases, with 8 bases left between them. Germline V gene sequence: CDR1 SEHNR, CDR2 FQNEAQ (reference sequence). The CDR3 consists of 14 residues. CDR3 sequence: CASSLALHNNEQFF. CDR3 sequence (DNA): TGTGCCAGCAGCTTAGCACTTCATAACAATGAGCAGTTCTTC.

This chain links TRBV7-2 with TRBJ2-1; D is perhaps TRBD1 (6 bases). The ends were cut back, 5 bases at V and 5 bases at J, with 19 bases in the middle. The germline gives CDR1 SGHTA, CDR2 FQGNSA. There are 16 residues in the CDR3. The DNA of the CDR3 is TGTGCCAGCAGCCCCGGACAGACCTCTAAAGACAATGAGCAGTTCTTC. Protein: CASSPGQTSKDNEQFF. The whole variable domain, remainder taken from reference TRBV7-2 and TRBJ2-1, is GAGVSQSPSNKVTEKGKDVELRCDPISGHTALYWYRQSLGQGLEFLIYFQGNSAPDKSGLPSDRFSAERTGGSVSTLTIQRTQQEDSAVYLCASSPGQTSKDNEQFFGPGTRLTVL.

The chain carries TRBV2 and TRBJ1-5; TRBD1 matches at 8 bases. There are 15 residues in the CDR3. The ends lost 4 bases at V and 4 bases at J; junction bases unmatched: 6. Germline lookup yields CDR1 SNHLY and CDR2 FYNNEI. CDR3 protein: CASSVRTGRNQPQHF. As DNA, the CDR3 is TGTGCCAGCAGTGTCCGGACAGGGAGAAATCAGCCCCAGCATTTT.

Many counts were recorded for this clone. The chain has TRBV5-1 and TRBJ2-7; the match to TRBD2 covers 10 bases. This CDR3 spans 14 amino acids. After removal of 5 bases from V and 2 bases from J, the junction contained 4 bases not matched to a gene. CDR1 and CDR2 from the germline V gene are SGHRS and YFSETQ. This CDR3 is CASRYTSGTYEQYF. Written as DNA, the CDR3 is TGCGCCAGCAGATATACTAGCGGGACCTACGAGCAGTACTTC.

The chain recombines TRBV6-5 with TRBJ1-3; 7 nucleotides agree with TRBD1. V lost 0 bases to trimming and J lost 3 bases; unmatched junction nucleotides: 5. CDR3 length: 16 amino acids. Germline values: CDR1 MNHEY, CDR2 SVGAGI. CDR3 nucleotide sequence: TGTGCCAGCAGTTACTCGGGACAGACAAATGGAAACACCATATATTTT. It is translated as CASSYSGQTNGNTIYF.

The chain is built from TRBV5-1 and TRBJ2-3, with D perhaps TRBD2 (5 bases). This CDR3 is built from 15 residues. Germline CDR1 SGHRS, CDR2 YFSETQ. V was clipped by 1 base and J by 0 bases, with 9 bases between them. The CDR3 bases are TGCGCCAGCAGCTTGCGGGGTGAAAGCACAGATACGCAGTATTTT. It translates to CASSLRGESTDTQYF. The whole variable domain, remainder taken from reference TRBV5-1 and TRBJ2-3, is KAGVTQTPRYLIKTRGQQVTLSCSPISGHRSVSWYQQTPGQGLQFLFEYFSETQRNKGNFPGRFSGRQFSNSRSEMNVSTLELGDSALYLCASSLRGESTDTQYFGPGTRLTVL.

In this sample, this clone turned up a few times. The chain joins TRBV9 to TRBJ2-7; D remains unclear. V shed 4 bases and J shed 7 bases, with 9 bases lying between them. There are 11 residues in the CDR3. Germline CDR1 SGDLS, CDR2 YYNGEE. CDR3 sequence (DNA): TGTGCCAGCAGCCCCCTCGAGGAGCAGTACGTC. Protein: CASSPLEEQYV.

V gene TRBV29-1 combines with J gene TRBJ2-7; D ambiguous. Germline lookup yields CDR1 SQVTM and CDR2 ANQGSEA. V lost 4 bases, J lost 3 bases, and 10 bases lay in between. CDR3 length equals 12 residues. DNA for the CDR3: TGCAGCGTTGGTGGATCTAGCTACGAGCAGTACTTC. Translating it yields CSVGGSSYEQYF.

The J gene is TRBJ1-2, the V gene TRBV5-5; TRBD1 matches at 7 bases. Germline-derived CDR1 and CDR2 are SGHKS and YYEKEE (reference sequence). This CDR3 is 13 amino acids long. After removal of 2 bases from V and 8 bases from J, the junction contained 6 bases not matched to a gene. CDR3 nucleotides: TGTGCCAGCAGCTTCCCCCAGGGGGGCGGCTACACCTTC. Protein sequence: CASSFPQGGGYTF.

The sample holds a few counts of this clone. The V gene is TRBV28, the J gene TRBJ2-7; a weak D match, TRBD1 (6 bases). The CDR3 is 16 amino acids. Trimming took 6 bases from V and 4 from J, leaving 22 bases between them. Germline V CDR1 and CDR2: MDHEN, SYDVKM. DNA for the CDR3: TGTGCCAGCAGCTACCCAGAGGGGCAGGGGACGTACGAGCAGTACTTC. It translates to CASSYPEGQGTYEQYF.

The rearrangement uses TRBV6-5 and TRBJ1-5; D is unresolved. CDR1 is MNHEY, CDR2 SVGAGI, per germline. Trimming pared 3 bases from V and 5 bases from J, leaving 17 bases between. The CDR3 sequence is 16 residues long. The CDR3 protein is CASSYSGIFRHQPQHF. CDR3 coding DNA: TGTGCCAGCAGTTATAGCGGGATTTTTAGGCATCAGCCCCAGCATTTT.

This clone has a single count. V usage is TRBV28 and J usage is TRBJ1-6, with a tentative D call TRBD1 (6 bases). V was cut by 5 bases and J by 7 bases, with 15 bases left in between. CDR1 and CDR2 (germline): MDHEN, SYDVKM. This CDR3 is 15 amino acids long. CDR3 sequence reads: CASSPPGVLNSPLHF. The CDR3 coding sequence is TGTGCCAGCAGTCCTCCAGGGGTCCTCAATTCACCCCTCCACTTT.

The chain is built from TRBV4-1 and TRBJ2-1, with 9 bases aligning to TRBD2. CDR3 size: 18 residues. Germline assignment: CDR1 MGHRA and CDR2 YSYEKL. Trimming at V came to 0 bases and at J to 5 bases, leaving 11 bases not matched to a gene. CDR3 nucleotide sequence: TGCGCCAGCAGCCAAGATGTTTTTGGCGGGAGGGCCGACAATGAGCAGTTCTTC. Its protein product is CASSQDVFGGRADNEQFF.

V gene TRBV7-9 combines with J gene TRBJ2-7; 8 bases are a match to TRBD2. There are 16 residues in the CDR3. J gave up 0 bases and V 5 bases, and 9 bases lay outside the gene matches. Germline lookup yields CDR1 SEHNR and CDR2 FQNEAQ (reference sequence). Here the CDR3 reads CASSRGGAGISYEQYV. The CDR3 DNA sequence: TGTGCCAGCAGCCGGGGGGGAGCGGGAATCTCCTACGAGCAGTACGTC.

This clone was detected once. In DNA, the CDR3 is TGTGCCAGCAGCTTGGCTGTCAATGAGCAGTTCTTC. Its protein is CASSLAVNEQFF. V and J are TRBV5-5 and TRBJ2-1; no clear D. CDR1 SGHKS and CDR2 YYEKEE come from the germline V gene (reference sequence). Trimming took off 0 bases at V and 6 bases at J, with 4 bases between the two ends. This CDR3 has 12 residues.

The chain couples TRBV2 to TRBJ1-5, with 8 bases lining up with TRBD1. CDR1 is SNHLY and CDR2 is FYNNEI in the germline V gene. The CDR3 loop spans 12 amino acids. With V trimmed by 4 bases and J by 8 bases, 1 base remained unmatched. The CDR3 is CASSAGGEPQHF. Written as DNA, the CDR3 is TGTGCCAGCAGTGCAGGGGGCGAGCCCCAGCATTTT.

The V call is TRBV9, the J call TRBJ2-7, with 9 bases aligning to TRBD2. The CDR3 extends over 14 amino acids. V lost 4 bases, J lost 6 bases, and 8 bases stayed unmatched. CDR1 is SGDLS and CDR2 is YYNGEE in the germline V gene. CDR3 protein: CASSYPGLAGEQYV. The CDR3 coding sequence is TGTGCCAGCAGCTATCCGGGACTAGCAGGCGAGCAGTACGTC.

The chain uses TRBV4-2 and TRBJ2-1, with D possibly matching TRBD2 (6 bases). Germline V gene data show CDR1 as LGHNA and CDR2 as YNFKEQ. CDR3 size: 17 residues. V lost 1 base to trimming and J lost 4 bases, with 17 bases between them. The DNA of the CDR3 is TGTGCCAGCAGCCAAGGAGGGGTCCGGACTACTTACAATGAGCAGTTCTTC. Translation: CASSQGGVRTTYNEQFF.

V gene TRBV5-6 combines with J gene TRBJ1-1, with D uncertain. The CDR3 is made up of 13 amino acids. The ends were cut back, 4 bases at V and 7 bases at J, with 14 bases in the middle. Germline V gene data show CDR1 as SGHDT and CDR2 as YYEEEE. CDR3 protein: CASSRIGFSEAFF. Written as DNA, the CDR3 is TGTGCCAGCAGCCGAATTGGTTTTAGTGAAGCTTTCTTT.

The V and J genes are TRBV7-8 and TRBJ1-5; perhaps TRBD1 as D (5 bases). The germline V gene has CDR1 SGHVS and CDR2 FQNEAQ. The CDR3 covers 15 residues. V was trimmed by 1 base and J by 4 bases, leaving 11 bases between them. The CDR3, as DNA: TGTGCCAGCAGCTTAGGCAGGGCGGGGAATCAGCCCCAGCATTTT. Its translation is CASSLGRAGNQPQHF.

Remarks on this clone: One end of the junction varies from germline; a read error may be responsible. The chain links TRBV7-7 to TRBJ2-1; 10 bases agree with TRBD2. The CDR3 loop spans 15 amino acids. Germline CDR1 and CDR2: SSHAT and FNYEAQ (reference sequence). This CDR3 is CASSPSGSQYNEQFF. CDR3 DNA sequence: TGTGCTAGCAGCCCTAGCGGGAGTCAATACAATGAGCAGTTCTTC. Variable domain in full (rest from reference TRBV7-7 and TRBJ2-1): GAGVSQSPRYKVTKRGQDVTLRCDPISSHATLYWYQQALGQGPEFLTYFNYEAQPDKSGLPSDRFSAERPEGSISTLTIQRTEQRDSAMYRCASSPSGSQYNEQFFGPGTRLTVL.